This T cell receptor (beta chain) comes out of a study of T cell responses to AZD1222 COVID-19 vaccine (dated by TCRdb to the early 2020s). Study-level background: AZD1222 recipients whose second dose came at about 4 weeks and those whose second dose came at about 12 weeks were combined into one group, since spike-specific TCR depth and breadth did not differ between the two schedules. A total of 230 to 250 trial participants underwent TCR sequencing, of whom under 220 had received two doses of AZD1222 and some 26 had received two doses of the MenACWY control vaccine. Enrollment into the trials was organized by age into subgroups of 18-55, 56-69 and 70-plus years, and those subgroups contained roughly 150, 30 and 60 TCR-sequenced participants, respectively. Beyond this particular receptor, the publication reports: Participants were mostly white British, with more females than males. The authors suggested clonal diversity may have been underestimated. Because no day 14 peak-response samples were available, repertoires were characterized only after the peak T cell response. Conclusions about previously exposed vaccinees are limited, since just five or six AZD1222 recipients were seropositive for SARS-CoV-2 at baseline. After two AZD1222 doses, both the breadth and the depth of spike-specific TCRs were significantly higher than at day 0 and than in MenACWY recipients. Nearly half of unique spike-specific TCRs reportedly recognized epitopes outside regions mutated in the B.1.351 and B.1.1.7 variants. In the small 56-69-year group, the increase in depth fell short of significance, most likely because of low power. CD4 TCRs associated with the vaccine covered the entire spike protein, and the dominant responses were in regions 160-218 and 743-854.

Remarks on this clone: Its antigen is not yet known. No much larger clone is present one base from it, and per-base qualities are unavailable.

The V end loses 3 bases and the J end loses 7 bases, and a stretch of 21 bases separates them. Based on the germline V gene, the CDR1 and CDR2 sequences are KGHSH and LQKENI. Reading from cysteine to phenylalanine, the CDR3 counts 16 amino acids. Only CDR3 DNA is held: 48 bases, read in frame from base 1. The CDR3 regions of human TCRbeta chains were analyzed by immunosequencing. As for the authors' bioinformatics: TCRs in the repertoires were matched against a reference library of SARS-CoV-2-specific TCRs that had been generated with the MIRA antigen-specificity platform. Breadth was defined as the fraction of unique TCRs that were SARS-CoV-2-associated. Depth was defined as the fraction of total T cells that were SARS-CoV-2-associated. Using the MIRA data, each spike-specific TCR was mapped to the spike region that the TCR reacts to and placed in a CD4 or CD8 class. Log10-transformed breadth and depth values were compared by one-way ANOVA with Sidak's multiple comparisons tests. Here the immuneACCESS table is served through TCRdb, limited to in-frame sequences with V and J called. Missing clones are a known gap in these copies; in checked studies unresolved V genes cover under half, and the rest lacks a known reason. That table furnishes V, J and clone size, whereas the DNA furnished D and trimming. Here the sample has around 79,000 clones; roughly nine tenths occur a single time. The top ten clonotypes cover roughly 1.6% of the sample.

The time point tag for this specimen amounts to: baseline before first vaccination. The vaccinee samples were drawn from two UK trials, COV001 and COV002, one of which was a single-blind randomized controlled phase 2/3 trial testing AZD1222 (ChAdOx1 nCoV-19) in healthy adults. For TCRbeta chain sequencing, PBMC samples from trial participants were taken at day 0 and at day 28 after the second dose. Recombination linked TRBV18 to TRBJ1-1, with no D gene named confidently. This TCR came from an adult in good health. The sequenced sample was peripheral blood, obtained on day 0 of AZD1222 vaccination. The nucleotides read TGTGCCAGCTCACCTAGTTTCAAGGGAGGTTACGGTGAAGCTTTCTTT. This sequence encodes CASSPSFKGGYGEAFF.